This TCR beta chain appears in the sequencing data of a study of T cells in Graves' hyperthyroidism and ophthalmopathy. General study findings and limits: A model built on 13 V-J features separated ophthalmopathy from stable hyperthyroidism.

Amplified TCR beta CDR3 regions came from RNA transcripts. A first-round RT-PCR of the TCR CDR3 used the HTBI primer set. MiXCR, run by TCRdb on the multiplex PCR reads, gives a single entry per CDR3 protein. The sample holds about 560,000 distinct CDR3 sequences, around 17% seen once. As concerns this clonotype: Its target is unknown.

From more than 9.5 ml of fresh peripheral blood, PBMCs were isolated. This receptor was identified in a woman aged 18-29 years with Graves' hyperthyroidism. Input material: blood.

The DNA for the CDR3 is TGCGCCAGCAGCCAAGACAACAGGGAATATGGGATCTACGAGCAGTACTTC. Translated: CASSQDNREYGIYEQYF. The V gene is TRBV4-1, the J gene TRBJ2-7; D perhaps matches TRBD1 (6 bases). Per the germline V gene, CDR1 is MGHRA and CDR2 is YSYEKL. Trimming took 0 bases from V and 3 from J, leaving 18 bases between them. The CDR3 is made up of 17 amino acids.